The 24 T cell receptor beta chains below all came from one sample that was sequenced in a study of blood T cell repertoires in COVID-19. Assay: immunoSEQ multiplex PCR; the TCRdb copy retains only in-frame clones and omits some. The table lists fewer than 200,000 clones, around 85% of them singletons. Material for sequencing was peripheral blood. These receptors were collected from an elderly woman with acute or convalescent COVID-19.

The CDR3 coding sequence is TGTGCCAGCAGCCCGGGGGGCACCGGGGAGCTGTTTTTT. Amino acids: CASSPGGTGELFF. The chain recombines TRBV2 with TRBJ2-2; 7 positions match TRBD2. V lost 6 bases, J lost 4 bases, and 2 bases stayed unmatched. The length of the CDR3 is 13 residues. Germline V gene sequence: CDR1 SNHLY, CDR2 FYNNEI.

This clone was detected once. This chain links TRBV19 with TRBJ1-2; TRBD1 might be the D (5 bases). The CDR3 length is 15 residues. The V gene's germline CDR1 is LNHDA and CDR2 SQIVND (reference sequence). V was trimmed by 0 bases and J by 3 bases, leaving 11 bases between them. CDR3 in amino acids: CASSIDGREDYGYTF. CDR3 nucleotides: TGTGCCAGTAGTATAGATGGCAGGGAGGACTATGGCTACACCTTC.

V and J are TRBV7-2 and TRBJ1-2; a weak D match, TRBD1 (6 bases). The V gene lost 4 bases and the J gene lost 7 bases, with 19 bases spanning the gap. CDR1 SGHTA and CDR2 FQGNSA come from the germline V gene. This CDR3 is built from 15 residues. In nucleotides, the CDR3 is TGTGCCAGCAGCTATGGACCGGCCAAGGGGGTTGGCTACACCTTC. The encoded protein is CASSYGPAKGVGYTF. The whole variable domain, filled in from reference TRBV7-2 and TRBJ1-2, reads GAGVSQSPSNKVTEKGKDVELRCDPISGHTALYWYRQSLGQGLEFLIYFQGNSAPDKSGLPSDRFSAERTGGSVSTLTIQRTQQEDSAVYLCASSYGPAKGVGYTFGSGTRLTVV.

This chain connects TRBV4-1 to TRBJ1-3; D is uncertain. The CDR3 is 19 amino acids. CDR1 MGHRA and CDR2 YSYEKL come from the germline V gene. Trimming pared 0 bases from V and 1 base from J, leaving 19 bases between. CDR3 amino acids: CASSQDLRLSSSSGNTIYF. CDR3 nucleotide sequence: TGCGCCAGCAGCCAAGATCTGAGACTCTCGAGCAGTTCTGGAAACACCATATATTTT.

The chain is built from TRBV9 and TRBJ2-7, with 9 bases identical to TRBD2. This CDR3 is built from 15 residues. CDR1 is SGDLS, CDR2 YYNGEE, per germline. Trimming took 0 bases from V and 3 from J; bases not matched to a gene: 4. As DNA, the CDR3 is TGTGCCAGCAGCGTAGACGGGACTAGCATCTACGAGCAGTACTTC. Encoded protein: CASSVDGTSIYEQYF.

The CDR3 DNA sequence: TGTGCTAGTGGTCGAATCGGGGCCGGGACTAGCGGGAGCGAGTACTTC. Translated: CASGRIGAGTSGSEYF. This chain uses TRBV12-5 with TRBJ2-5; TRBD2 aligns across 14 bases. Germline CDR1 and CDR2: LGHNT and FRNRAP. With V trimmed by 5 bases and J by 12 bases, 14 bases remained unmatched. This CDR3 spans 16 amino acids. The whole variable domain, remainder taken from reference TRBV12-5 and TRBJ2-5, is DARVTQTPRHKVTEMGQEVTMRCQPILGHNTVFWYRQTMMQGLELLAYFRNRAPLDDSGMPKDRFSAEMPDATLATLKIQPSEPRDSAVYFCASGRIGAGTSGSEYFGPGTRLLVL.

The V call is TRBV6-5, the J call TRBJ2-5; 9 nucleotides match TRBD2. The CDR3 is 16 amino acids. Germline CDR1 MNHEY, CDR2 SVGAGI. The V segment lost 2 bases and the J segment 2 bases; nucleotides outside the gene matches: 6. CDR3: CASSYRASGVQETQYF. CDR3 coding DNA: TGTGCCAGCAGTTACCGGGCTAGCGGGGTTCAAGAGACCCAGTACTTC.

The V and J genes are TRBV7-2 and TRBJ2-7, with TRBD2 matching over 9 bases. This CDR3 region has 14 residues. Germline V gives CDR1 SGHTA, CDR2 FQGNSA. The junction had 1 base not matched to a gene; V was cut back by 0 bases and J by 4 bases. The CDR3 DNA reads as TGTGCCAGCAGCTTAGCCGCGGGGGGGTACGAGCAGTACTTC. The encoded protein is CASSLAAGGYEQYF.

The chain combines TRBV11-2 with TRBJ2-5; 8 positions match TRBD1. The V and J ends lost 1 base and 5 bases, in that order; junction bases with no gene match: 6. The V gene's germline CDR1 is SGHAT and CDR2 FQNNGV. The CDR3 is 15 residues long. Here the CDR3 DNA reads TGTGCCAGCAGCTTAGGGGCAGGGGGCGGGGAGACCCAGTACTTC. It encodes CASSLGAGGGETQYF.

This clone was detected only a few times. The gene calls are TRBV27 and TRBJ2-2; perhaps TRBD1 as D (5 bases). The V and J ends lost 1 base and 4 bases respectively, with 28 bases between them. CDR1 MNHEY and CDR2 SMNVEV come from the germline V gene (reference sequence). The CDR3 contains 21 residues. The CDR3 reads CASSLCALLFSPAGFTGELFF. The CDR3 region has the DNA TGTGCCAGCAGTTTATGTGCCCTTTTATTTTCGCCGGCAGGGTTCACCGGGGAGCTGTTTTTT.

The chain joins TRBV9 to TRBJ1-1; tentatively, D is TRBD1 (5 bases). Germline CDR1 is SGDLS and CDR2 is YYNGEE. Between the trimmed V and J ends, which lost 0 bases and 3 bases, there was a span of 12 bases. This CDR3 is 15 amino acids long. CDR3 in DNA: TGTGCCAGCAGCGTAGATGGCAGGGATTACACTGAAGCTTTCTTT. It is translated as CASSVDGRDYTEAFF.

The V gene is TRBV6-6, the J gene TRBJ2-7; 8 bases are shared with TRBD1. With 6 bases clipped from V and 2 bases from J, the junction kept 9 bases outside the gene matches. The CDR3 sequence is 15 residues long. Germline V gene sequence: CDR1 MNHNY, CDR2 SVGAGI (reference sequence). As DNA, the CDR3 is TGTGCCAGCAGGTTGGGACAGGATAGGACCTACGAGCAGTACTTC. Its translation: CASRLGQDRTYEQYF.

This CDR3 reads CASSDGSYEQYF. The DNA for the CDR3 is TGCGCCAGCAGTGACGGTTCCTACGAGCAGTACTTC. The chain recombines TRBV10-2 with TRBJ2-7; D unresolved. The length of the CDR3 is 12 residues. Trimming left V 3 bases short and J 1 base short, with 4 bases between. Germline values: CDR1 WSHSY, CDR2 SAAADI.

The CDR3 DNA sequence: TGTGCCAGCAGCTTCCGGGGTCGCGACTATGGCTACACCTTC. Translating gives CASSFRGRDYGYTF. The chain couples TRBV5-8 to TRBJ1-2; D is unresolved. CDR3 length: 14 residues. Germline V CDR1 and CDR2: SGHTS, YDEGEE. Trimming shortened V by 2 bases and J by 3 bases, and 11 bases separated the two germline ends. The full variable domain, completed using reference TRBV5-8 and TRBJ1-2, is EAGVTQSPTHLIKTRGQQATLRCSPISGHTSVYWYQQALGLGLQFLLWYDEGEERNRGNFPPRFSGRQFPNYSSELNVNALELEDSALYLCASSFRGRDYGYTFGSGTRLTVV.

The J gene is TRBJ2-1, the V gene TRBV6-4; tentatively, D is TRBD2 (5 bases). The CDR3 spans 13 residues. V was shortened by 0 bases and J by 8 bases, with 8 bases between the two germline ends. CDR1 and CDR2 (germline): MRHNA, SNTAGT. CDR3 nucleotide sequence: TGTGCCAGCAGTGACTCGCCGGGATATGAGCAGTTCTTC. Residues: CASSDSPGYEQFF.

This clone was counted a few times. The rearrangement uses TRBV9 and TRBJ1-2; D possibly corresponds to TRBD1 (5 bases). Germline CDR1 is SGDLS and CDR2 is YYNGEE. The V and J ends lost 2 bases and 3 bases respectively, with 11 bases between them. The CDR3 runs to 14 residues. CDR3 DNA sequence: TGTGCCAGCAGCGTCGAGGAGACAGACTATGGCTACACCTTC. Translated: CASSVEETDYGYTF. The complete variable domain, with remaining parts taken from reference TRBV9 and TRBJ1-2, reads DSGVTQTPKHLITATGQRVTLRCSPRSGDLSVYWYQQSLDQGLQFLIQYYNGEERAKGNILERFSAQQFPDLHSELNLSSLELGDSALYFCASSVEETDYGYTFGSGTRLTVV.

This clone was observed once. The chain combines TRBV11-3 with TRBJ2-2; TRBD2 matches at 9 bases. The CDR3 spans 15 residues. The ends lost 4 bases at V and 9 bases at J; junction bases unmatched: 9. The V gene's germline CDR1 is SGHNT and CDR2 YENEEA. Here the CDR3 DNA reads TGTGCCAGCAGCTCCGGGACTAGCTCGTTCCGGGAGCTGTTTTTT. It encodes CASSSGTSSFRELFF.

The V gene is TRBV5-1, the J gene TRBJ2-1; D not certain. Germline V gene data show CDR1 as SGHRS and CDR2 as YFSETQ. CDR3 size: 14 residues. V was cut by 1 base and J by 8 bases, with 13 bases left in between. The CDR3 spells CASSLRVGCHEQFF. CDR3 nucleotide sequence: TGCGCCAGCAGCTTGCGGGTCGGGTGCCATGAGCAGTTCTTC.

The chain has TRBV10-3 and TRBJ1-5; 7 bases align to TRBD1. From germline, CDR1 is ENHRY and CDR2 SYGVKD. V trimming: 9 bases; J trimming: 5 bases; junction bases outside the gene matches: 7. The CDR3 has 13 amino acids. The CDR3 protein is CAMRQGRDQPQHF. CDR3 DNA: TGTGCCATGCGACAGGGTCGGGATCAGCCCCAGCATTTT.

This sequence joins TRBV5-1 and TRBJ2-3; possibly TRBD2 for D (6 bases). V was shortened by 2 bases and J by 1 base, with 8 bases between the two germline ends. From germline, CDR1 is SGHRS and CDR2 YFSETQ. The length of the CDR3 is 14 residues. The CDR3 nucleotides read TGCGCCAGCAGCTTATCGGGAGGCACAGATACGCAGTATTTT. Protein: CASSLSGGTDTQYF.

The rearrangement links TRBV9 to TRBJ2-1, with D possibly being TRBD2 (6 bases). From germline, CDR1 is SGDLS and CDR2 YYNGEE. With 1 base removed from V and 4 bases from J, the gap between germline ends came to 12 bases. CDR3 length: 15 residues. CDR3 region: CASSVSSVRYNEQFF. In DNA form, the CDR3 reads TGTGCCAGCAGCGTATCTAGCGTGAGATACAATGAGCAGTTCTTC.

The rearrangement joins TRBV5-8 to TRBJ2-2; a weak D match, TRBD1 (5 bases). V was clipped by 1 base and J by 4 bases, with 11 bases between them. The CDR3 has 15 amino acids. Germline CDR1 and CDR2: SGHTS and YDEGEE. The CDR3 is CASSLRGSGTGELFF. The DNA of the CDR3 is TGTGCCAGCAGCTTGAGGGGCTCGGGCACCGGGGAGCTGTTTTTT.

CDR3 nucleotide sequence: TGTGCCAGCAGCTTTTATGGTTCTGGGACAAGGTCCCCCGGGGAGCTGTTTTTT. Its translation is CASSFYGSGTRSPGELFF. V gene TRBV7-3 combines with J gene TRBJ2-2; TRBD1 might be the D (6 bases). The CDR3 spans 18 residues. Trimming took 3 bases from V and 6 from J, leaving 23 bases between them. Germline loops: CDR1 SGHTA, CDR2 FQGTGA.

The chain links TRBV25-1 to TRBJ1-6; TRBD1 is a possible D gene (6 bases). Germline CDR1 reads MGHDK; CDR2 reads SYGVNS. The CDR3 runs 14 residues. The ends were cut back, 3 bases at V and 12 bases at J, with 15 bases in the middle. CDR3 region: CASSDSGGAEPLHF. CDR3 nucleotides: TGTGCCAGCAGTGATTCTGGGGGGGCAGAACCCCTCCACTTT.